The 12 T cell receptor beta chains reported below all come from one sample, sequenced in a study of cytomegalovirus exposure and HLA in healthy donors. In the PCR, 60 Vbeta and 13 Jbeta primers were used. This table comes from immunoSEQ multiplex PCR, and its TCRdb copy is limited to in-frame clones, with some not included. The sample includes about 270,000 clones, about 75% of them seen just once. Sequenced input: PBMCs. The source of these receptors is a female donor in good health and CMV-seronegative.

The chain is built from TRBV7-2 and TRBJ1-3; D not resolved. Per the germline V gene, CDR1 is SGHTA and CDR2 is FQGNSA. The ends were cut back, 0 bases at V and 0 bases at J, with 6 bases in the middle. CDR3 length equals 15 residues. For the CDR3, the DNA is TGTGCCAGCAGCTTAGCGGGCCCCTCTGGAAACACCATATATTTT. Residues: CASSLAGPSGNTIYF.

The chain uses TRBV27 and TRBJ1-1; perhaps TRBD1 as D (6 bases). The CDR3 spans 15 residues. CDR1 is MNHEY, CDR2 SMNVEV, per germline (reference sequence). V gave up 5 bases and J gave up 1 base, with 14 bases separating them. The CDR3 sequence: CASSNLGGGNTEAFF. The CDR3 coding sequence is TGTGCCAGCAGTAACCTTGGGGGCGGGAACACTGAAGCTTTCTTT.

The J gene is TRBJ1-2, the V gene TRBV29-1, with D maybe TRBD1 (6 bases). Per the germline V gene, CDR1 is SQVTM and CDR2 is ANQGSEA. V lost 7 bases to trimming and J lost 1 base, with 22 bases between them. CDR3 size: 16 residues. This chain's CDR3 is CSALLTTRGSNYGYTF. In nucleotides, the CDR3 is TGCAGCGCTCTCCTTACTACCAGGGGAAGTAACTATGGCTACACCTTC.

The rearrangement uses TRBV10-3 and TRBJ1-5; a possible D gene is TRBD1 (5 bases). The CDR3 sequence is 15 residues long. CDR1 is ENHRY and CDR2 is SYGVKD in the germline V gene. With 0 bases removed from V and 6 bases from J, the gap between germline ends came to 12 bases. CDR3 nucleotides: TGTGCCATCAGTGAGTCAAAAGGGGATCGTCAGCCCCAGCATTTT. Translated: CAISESKGDRQPQHF.

This clone was counted once. The rearrangement joins TRBV19 to TRBJ1-5, with TRBD1 identical over 9 bases. Germline CDR1 reads LNHDA; CDR2 reads SQIVND (reference sequence). This CDR3 has 13 residues. Trimming at V came to 10 bases and at J to 5 bases, leaving 6 bases not matched to a gene. CDR3 protein: CATTGGAYQPQHF. For the CDR3, the DNA is TGTGCCACCACAGGGGGCGCGTATCAGCCCCAGCATTTT.

This clone was counted once. The gene calls are TRBV7-8 and TRBJ1-1; D is unresolved. Deletions cut 4 bases from V and 1 base from J, with 7 bases between. The CDR3 is 13 residues long. From germline, CDR1 is SGHVS and CDR2 FQNEAQ. This CDR3 is CASSWEKNTEAFF. The DNA for the CDR3 is TGTGCCAGCAGCTGGGAGAAGAACACTGAAGCTTTCTTT. Supplemented by reference TRBV7-8 and TRBJ1-1, the full variable domain reads GAGVSQSPRYKVAKRGQDVALRCDPISGHVSLFWYQQALGQGPEFLTYFQNEAQLDKSGLPSDRFFAERPEGSVSTLKIQRTQQEDSAVYLCASSWEKNTEAFFGQGTRLTVV.

The rearrangement uses TRBV10-1 and TRBJ2-7; maybe TRBD1 (6 bases). Germline V gene lookup returns CDR1 WNHNN and CDR2 SYGVQD (reference sequence). The length of the CDR3 is 14 residues. With 5 bases removed from V and 5 bases from J, the gap between germline ends came to 16 bases. CDR3: CASSNDRPTDEQYF. The CDR3 nucleotides read TGCGCCAGCAGTAACGACAGGCCCACCGACGAGCAGTACTTC.

The rearrangement links TRBV28 to TRBJ2-1, with no clear D. Germline lookup yields CDR1 MDHEN and CDR2 SYDVKM. This CDR3 is 14 amino acids long. V was trimmed by 6 bases and J by 7 bases, leaving 16 bases between them. The CDR3 DNA sequence: TGTGCCAGCAGCTCACTTGGTGAATGGAATGAGCAGTTCTTC. Its translation is CASSSLGEWNEQFF. Supplemented by reference TRBV28 and TRBJ2-1, the full variable domain reads DVKVTQSSRYLVKRTGEKVFLECVQDMDHENMFWYRQDPGLGLRLIYFSYDVKMKEKGDIPEGYSVSREKKERFSLILESASTNQTSMYLCASSSLGEWNEQFFGPGTRLTVL.

V is TRBV6-5 and J is TRBJ2-1; the match to TRBD2 covers 11 bases. Germline CDR1 and CDR2: MNHEY and SVGAGI. The CDR3 contains 15 residues. The V and J ends lost 6 bases and 4 bases, in that order; junction bases with no gene match: 5. The CDR3 spells CASSPGTSGYNEQFF. As DNA, the CDR3 is TGTGCCAGCAGCCCAGGGACTAGCGGATACAATGAGCAGTTCTTC.

CDR3 nucleotide sequence: TGTGCCAGCATACCTACATACAGGGGGATCTACGAGCAGTACTTC. It is translated as CASIPTYRGIYEQYF. The chain links TRBV6-1 to TRBJ2-7; 8 bases align to TRBD1. Per the germline V gene, CDR1 is MNHNS and CDR2 is SASEGT. CDR3 length: 15 residues. The junction had 11 bases not matched to a gene; V was cut back by 7 bases and J by 3 bases.

The chain is built from TRBV4-2 and TRBJ1-1, with 11 bases that match TRBD1. The CDR3 consists of 17 residues. V gave up 2 bases and J gave up 5 bases; unmatched junction bases: 10. The V gene's germline CDR1 is LGHNA and CDR2 YNFKEQ. The CDR3 loop reads CASSQPGTGGRWTEAFF. As DNA, the CDR3 is TGTGCCAGCAGCCAACCCGGGACAGGGGGGCGGTGGACTGAAGCTTTCTTT.

This clone was counted between two and nine times. This chain links TRBV7-9 with TRBJ2-5, with 7 nucleotides matching TRBD1. The germline V gene encodes CDR1 SEHNR and CDR2 FQNEAQ (reference sequence). The V and J ends lost 0 bases and 4 bases, in that order; junction bases with no gene match: 2. This CDR3 contains 14 residues. The CDR3 is CASSLAAGGETQYF. CDR3 nucleotide sequence: TGTGCCAGCAGCTTAGCGGCAGGGGGAGAGACCCAGTACTTC.